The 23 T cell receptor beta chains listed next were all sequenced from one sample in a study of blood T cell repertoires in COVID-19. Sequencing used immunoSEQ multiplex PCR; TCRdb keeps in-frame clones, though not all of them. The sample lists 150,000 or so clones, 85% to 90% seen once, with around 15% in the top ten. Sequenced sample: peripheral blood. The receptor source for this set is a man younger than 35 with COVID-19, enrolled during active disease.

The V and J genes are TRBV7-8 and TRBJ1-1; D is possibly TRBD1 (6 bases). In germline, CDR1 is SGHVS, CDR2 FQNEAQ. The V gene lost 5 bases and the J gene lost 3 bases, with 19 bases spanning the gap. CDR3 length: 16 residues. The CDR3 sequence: CASSREFRDIHTEAFF. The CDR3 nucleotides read TGTGCCAGCAGCCGAGAATTCCGGGACATCCACACTGAAGCTTTCTTT.

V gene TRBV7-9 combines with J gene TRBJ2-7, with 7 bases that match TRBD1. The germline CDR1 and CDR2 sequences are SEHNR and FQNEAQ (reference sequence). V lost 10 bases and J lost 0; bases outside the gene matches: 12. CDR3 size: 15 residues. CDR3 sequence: CANRDSQMSSYEQYF. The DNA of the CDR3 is TGTGCCAACCGGGACAGCCAAATGAGCTCCTACGAGCAGTACTTC.

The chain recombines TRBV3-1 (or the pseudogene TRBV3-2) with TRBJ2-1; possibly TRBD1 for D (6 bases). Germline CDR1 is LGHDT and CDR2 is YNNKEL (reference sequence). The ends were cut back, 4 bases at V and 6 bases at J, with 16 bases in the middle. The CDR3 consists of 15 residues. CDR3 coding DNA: TGTGCCAGCAGCCCCCTGACAGGAAGATTCAATGAGCAGTTCTTC. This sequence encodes CASSPLTGRFNEQFF.

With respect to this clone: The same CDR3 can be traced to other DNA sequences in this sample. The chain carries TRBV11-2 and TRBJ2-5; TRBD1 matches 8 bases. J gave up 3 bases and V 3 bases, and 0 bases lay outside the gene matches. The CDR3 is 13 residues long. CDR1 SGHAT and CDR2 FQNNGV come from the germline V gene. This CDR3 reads CASSLDREETQYF. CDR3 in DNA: TGTGCCAGCAGCTTGGACAGGGAAGAGACCCAGTACTTC.

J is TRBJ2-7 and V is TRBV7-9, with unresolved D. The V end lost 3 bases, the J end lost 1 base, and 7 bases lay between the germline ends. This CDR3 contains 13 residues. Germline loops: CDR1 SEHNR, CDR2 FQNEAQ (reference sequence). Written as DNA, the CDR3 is TGTGCCAGCAGCTTTGCGATTTCCTACGAGCAGTACTTC. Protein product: CASSFAISYEQYF.

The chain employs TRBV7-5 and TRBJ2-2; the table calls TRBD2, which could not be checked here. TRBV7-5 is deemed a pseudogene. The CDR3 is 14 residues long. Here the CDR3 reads CARSLRANTGELFF. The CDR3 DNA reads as TGTGCCAGAAGTCTGCGGGCGAACACCGGGGAGCTGTTTTTT.

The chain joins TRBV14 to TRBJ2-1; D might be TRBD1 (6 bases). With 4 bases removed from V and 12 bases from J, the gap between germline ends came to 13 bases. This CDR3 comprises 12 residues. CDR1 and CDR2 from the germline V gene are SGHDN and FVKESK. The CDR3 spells CASSPEGTRQFF. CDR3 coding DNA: TGTGCCAGCAGCCCAGAAGGGACACGGCAGTTCTTC.

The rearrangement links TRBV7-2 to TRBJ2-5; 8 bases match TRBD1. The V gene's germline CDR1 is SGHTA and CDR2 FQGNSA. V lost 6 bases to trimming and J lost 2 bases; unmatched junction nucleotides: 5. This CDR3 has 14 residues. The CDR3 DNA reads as TGTGCCAGCAGTCGGGACAGGACACAAGAGACCCAGTACTTC. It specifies CASSRDRTQETQYF.

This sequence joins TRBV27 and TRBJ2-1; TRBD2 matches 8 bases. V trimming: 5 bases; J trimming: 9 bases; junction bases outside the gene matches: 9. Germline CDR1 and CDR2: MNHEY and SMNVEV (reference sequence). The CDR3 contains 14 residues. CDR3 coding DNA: TGTGCCAGCAGTATTAGCGGGGAGGGCCGTGAGCAGTTCTTC. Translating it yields CASSISGEGREQFF.

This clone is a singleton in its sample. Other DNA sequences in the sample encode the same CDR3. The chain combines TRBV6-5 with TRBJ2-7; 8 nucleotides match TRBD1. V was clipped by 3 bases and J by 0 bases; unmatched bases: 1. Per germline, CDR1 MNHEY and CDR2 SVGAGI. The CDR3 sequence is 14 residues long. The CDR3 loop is CASSYGQGSYEQYF. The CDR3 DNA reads TGTGCCAGCAGTTATGGACAGGGCTCCTACGAGCAGTACTTC.

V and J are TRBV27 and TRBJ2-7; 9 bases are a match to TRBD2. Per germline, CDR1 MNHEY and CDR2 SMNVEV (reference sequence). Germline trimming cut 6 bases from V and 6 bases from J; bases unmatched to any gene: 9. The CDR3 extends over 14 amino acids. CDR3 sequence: CASRQAGTSSEQYF. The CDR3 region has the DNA TGTGCCAGCAGGCAAGCCGGGACTAGCAGCGAGCAGTACTTC.

DNA of the CDR3: TGTGCCAGCAGCCGAAAAGGGACTAGCGGGACCGGGGAGCTGTTTTTT. As protein: CASSRKGTSGTGELFF. This rearrangement joins TRBV14 to TRBJ2-2, with TRBD2 identical over 12 bases. Looked up from germline, CDR1 is SGHDN and CDR2 is FVKESK. The CDR3 covers 16 residues. With 4 bases clipped from V and 5 bases from J, the junction kept 5 bases outside the gene matches.

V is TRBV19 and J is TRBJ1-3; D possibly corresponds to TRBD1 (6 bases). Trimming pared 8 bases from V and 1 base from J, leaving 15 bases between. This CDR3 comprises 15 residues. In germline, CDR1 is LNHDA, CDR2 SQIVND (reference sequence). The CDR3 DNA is TGTGCCAGTGGGACACGGAGAGGATCTGGAAACACCATATATTTT. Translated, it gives CASGTRRGSGNTIYF.

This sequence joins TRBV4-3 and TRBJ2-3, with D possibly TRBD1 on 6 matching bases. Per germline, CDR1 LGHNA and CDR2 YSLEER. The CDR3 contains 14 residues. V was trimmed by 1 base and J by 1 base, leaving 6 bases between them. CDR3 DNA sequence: TGCGCCAGCAGCCAAGGGACAGGCACAGATACGCAGTATTTT. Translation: CASSQGTGTDTQYF.

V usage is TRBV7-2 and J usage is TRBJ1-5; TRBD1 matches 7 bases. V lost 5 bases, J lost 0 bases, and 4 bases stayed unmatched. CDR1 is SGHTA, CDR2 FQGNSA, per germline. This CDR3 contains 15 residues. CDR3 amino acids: CASSLQGHSNQPQHF. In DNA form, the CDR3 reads TGTGCCAGCAGCCTACAGGGGCATAGCAATCAGCCCCAGCATTTT. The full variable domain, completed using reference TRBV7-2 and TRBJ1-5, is GAGVSQSPSNKVTEKGKDVELRCDPISGHTALYWYRQSLGQGLEFLIYFQGNSAPDKSGLPSDRFSAERTGGSVSTLTIQRTQQEDSAVYLCASSLQGHSNQPQHFGDGTRLSIL.

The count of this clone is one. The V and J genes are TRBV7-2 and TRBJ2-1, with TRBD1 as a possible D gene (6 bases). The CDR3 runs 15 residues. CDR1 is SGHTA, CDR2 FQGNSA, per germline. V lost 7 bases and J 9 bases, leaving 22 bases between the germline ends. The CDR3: CASIDRTLLGGEQFF. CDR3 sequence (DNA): TGTGCCAGCATCGACCGGACCCTGCTAGGGGGTGAGCAGTTCTTC. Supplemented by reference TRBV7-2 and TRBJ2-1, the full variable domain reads GAGVSQSPSNKVTEKGKDVELRCDPISGHTALYWYRQSLGQGLEFLIYFQGNSAPDKSGLPSDRFSAERTGGSVSTLTIQRTQQEDSAVYLCASIDRTLLGGEQFFGPGTRLTVL.

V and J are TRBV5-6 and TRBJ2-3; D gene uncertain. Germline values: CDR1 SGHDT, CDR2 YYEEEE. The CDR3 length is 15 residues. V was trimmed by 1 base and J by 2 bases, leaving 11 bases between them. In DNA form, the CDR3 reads TGTGCCAGCAGCTTGTTGGCGGCTTACACAGATACGCAGTATTTT. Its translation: CASSLLAAYTDTQYF.

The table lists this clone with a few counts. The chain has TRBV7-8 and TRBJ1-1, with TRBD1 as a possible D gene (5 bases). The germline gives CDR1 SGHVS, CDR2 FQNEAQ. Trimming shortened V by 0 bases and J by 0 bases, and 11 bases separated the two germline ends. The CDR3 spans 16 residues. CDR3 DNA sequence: TGTGCCAGCAGCTTAGCGGCAGGGTCTTTGAACACTGAAGCTTTCTTT. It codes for CASSLAAGSLNTEAFF. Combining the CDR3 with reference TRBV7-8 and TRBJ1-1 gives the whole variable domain GAGVSQSPRYKVAKRGQDVALRCDPISGHVSLFWYQQALGQGPEFLTYFQNEAQLDKSGLPSDRFFAERPEGSVSTLKIQRTQQEDSAVYLCASSLAAGSLNTEAFFGQGTRLTVV.

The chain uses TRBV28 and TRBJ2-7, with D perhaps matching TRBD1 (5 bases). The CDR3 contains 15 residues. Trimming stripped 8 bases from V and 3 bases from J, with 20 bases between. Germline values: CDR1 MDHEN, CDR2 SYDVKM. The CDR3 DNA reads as TGTGCCAGCCGGTGGGATCAGGGTTTTGTCTACGAGCAGTACTTC. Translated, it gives CASRWDQGFVYEQYF.

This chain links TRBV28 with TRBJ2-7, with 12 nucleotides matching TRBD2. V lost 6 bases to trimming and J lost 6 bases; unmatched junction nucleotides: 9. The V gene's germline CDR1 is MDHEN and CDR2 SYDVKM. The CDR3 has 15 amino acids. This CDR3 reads CASRSPSGRVGEQYF. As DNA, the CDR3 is TGTGCCAGCAGGTCACCTAGCGGGAGGGTCGGCGAGCAGTACTTC. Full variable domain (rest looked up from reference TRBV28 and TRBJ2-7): DVKVTQSSRYLVKRTGEKVFLECVQDMDHENMFWYRQDPGLGLRLIYFSYDVKMKEKGDIPEGYSVSREKKERFSLILESASTNQTSMYLCASRSPSGRVGEQYFGPGTRLTVT.

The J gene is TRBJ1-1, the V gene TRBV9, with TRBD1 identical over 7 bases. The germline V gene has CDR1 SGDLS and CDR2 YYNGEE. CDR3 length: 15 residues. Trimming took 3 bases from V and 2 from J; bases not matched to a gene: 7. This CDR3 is CASSATGTANTEAFF. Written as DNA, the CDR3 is TGTGCCAGCAGCGCAACCGGGACAGCCAACACTGAAGCTTTCTTT. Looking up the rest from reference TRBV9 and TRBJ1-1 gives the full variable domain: DSGVTQTPKHLITATGQRVTLRCSPRSGDLSVYWYQQSLDQGLQFLIQYYNGEERAKGNILERFSAQQFPDLHSELNLSSLELGDSALYFCASSATGTANTEAFFGQGTRLTVV.

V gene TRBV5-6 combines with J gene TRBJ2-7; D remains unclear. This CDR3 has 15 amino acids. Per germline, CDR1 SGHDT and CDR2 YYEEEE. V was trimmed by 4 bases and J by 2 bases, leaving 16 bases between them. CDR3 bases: TGTGCCAGCAGCCCTCTTATGATGGCCGCCTACGAGCAGTACTTC. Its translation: CASSPLMMAAYEQYF.

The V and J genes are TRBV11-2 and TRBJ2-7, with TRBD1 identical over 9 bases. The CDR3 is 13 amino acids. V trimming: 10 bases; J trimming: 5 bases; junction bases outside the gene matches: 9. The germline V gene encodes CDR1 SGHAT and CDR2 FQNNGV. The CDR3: CATWDRVSHEQYF. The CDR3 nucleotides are TGTGCCACCTGGGACAGGGTGTCCCACGAGCAGTACTTC.